This entry features one TCR beta chain sequence. Study processing details: Reference gene primer amplification in the assay estimated nucleated cell counts. Clones were sequenced by immunoSEQ multiplex PCR, and TCRdb holds only the in-frame ones, with some missing. Clone size and the V and J calls come from that table; the DNA yielded D and trimming. There are more than 75,000 clones in the sample; roughly 82% occur only once, and roughly 10% lies in the top ten. The sample comes from a study of blood T cell repertoires in COVID-19. Study details: Acute and convalescent COVID-19 samples came from the United States, Italy and Spain. The analysed material was cDNA or gDNA that came from T cells, B-cell-depleted T cells, or PBMCs.

The CDR3 has 12 residues. The germline V and J ends were trimmed by 5 bases and 5 bases, with 9 bases remaining between them. Germline V CDR1 and CDR2: MDHEN, SYDVKM. Sequenced material: peripheral blood. The sequence came from a human donor in a cohort sampled during active COVID-19. The gene calls are TRBV28 and TRBJ1-2, with a weak D call TRBD1 (6 bases). The CDR3 reads CASSAGEYGYTF. The CDR3 bases are TGTGCCAGCAGTGCAGGGGAATATGGCTACACCTTC.